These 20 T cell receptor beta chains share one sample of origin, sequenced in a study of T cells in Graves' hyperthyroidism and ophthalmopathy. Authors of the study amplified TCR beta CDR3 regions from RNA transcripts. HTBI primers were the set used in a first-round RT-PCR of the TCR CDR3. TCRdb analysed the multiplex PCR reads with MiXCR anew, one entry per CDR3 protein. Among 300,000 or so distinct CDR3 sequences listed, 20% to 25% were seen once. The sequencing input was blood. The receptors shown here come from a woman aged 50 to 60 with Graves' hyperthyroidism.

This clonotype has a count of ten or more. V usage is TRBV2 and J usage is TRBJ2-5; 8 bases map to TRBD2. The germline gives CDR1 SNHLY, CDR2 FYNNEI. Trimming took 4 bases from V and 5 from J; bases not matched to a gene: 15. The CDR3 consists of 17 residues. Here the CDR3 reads CASSAGGLALELETQYF. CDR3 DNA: TGTGCCAGCAGTGCGGGGGGGCTAGCTCTTGAATTGGAGACCCAGTACTTC.

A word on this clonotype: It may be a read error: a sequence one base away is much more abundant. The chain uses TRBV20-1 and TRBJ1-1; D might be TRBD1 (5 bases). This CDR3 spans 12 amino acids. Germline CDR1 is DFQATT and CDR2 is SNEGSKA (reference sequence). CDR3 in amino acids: CSALSGVTEDFF. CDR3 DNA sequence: TGCAGTGCCCTATCGGGGGTTACTGAAGATTTCTTT.

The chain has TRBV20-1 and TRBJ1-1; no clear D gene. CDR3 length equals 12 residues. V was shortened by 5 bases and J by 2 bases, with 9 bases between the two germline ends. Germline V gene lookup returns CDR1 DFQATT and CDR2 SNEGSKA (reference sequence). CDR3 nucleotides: TGCAGTGCTGGCGGCAGAAACACTGAAGCTTTCTTT. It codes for CSAGGRNTEAFF.

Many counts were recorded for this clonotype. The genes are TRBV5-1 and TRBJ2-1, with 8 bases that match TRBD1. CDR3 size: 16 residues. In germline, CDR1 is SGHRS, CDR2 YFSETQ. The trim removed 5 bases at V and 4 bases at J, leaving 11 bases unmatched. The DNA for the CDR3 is TGCGCCAGCAGTTACGGGACAGGACTCTATTACAATGAGCAGTTCTTC. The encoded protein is CASSYGTGLYYNEQFF.

The CDR3 here is CASSVQSSGANVLTF. CDR3 DNA sequence: TGTGCCAGTAGTGTACAGAGCTCTGGGGCCAACGTCCTGACTTTC. The V and J genes are TRBV19 and TRBJ2-6; D is undetermined. Germline loops: CDR1 LNHDA, CDR2 SQIVND (reference sequence). The CDR3 runs to 15 residues. V was trimmed by 5 bases and J by 0 bases, leaving 8 bases between them.

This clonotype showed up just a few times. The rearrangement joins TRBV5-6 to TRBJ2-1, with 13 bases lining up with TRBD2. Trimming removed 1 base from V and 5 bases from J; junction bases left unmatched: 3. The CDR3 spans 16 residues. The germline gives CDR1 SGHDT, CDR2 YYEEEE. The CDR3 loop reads CASSLWGLAGHNEQFF. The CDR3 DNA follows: TGTGCCAGCAGCTTGTGGGGACTAGCGGGGCACAATGAGCAGTTCTTC.

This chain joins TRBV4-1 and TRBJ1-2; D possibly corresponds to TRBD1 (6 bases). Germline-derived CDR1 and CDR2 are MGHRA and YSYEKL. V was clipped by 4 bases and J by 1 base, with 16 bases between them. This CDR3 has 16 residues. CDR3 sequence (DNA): TGCGCCAGCAGCCCGATGGGGGCAGACGTTAACTATGGCTACACCTTC. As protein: CASSPMGADVNYGYTF.

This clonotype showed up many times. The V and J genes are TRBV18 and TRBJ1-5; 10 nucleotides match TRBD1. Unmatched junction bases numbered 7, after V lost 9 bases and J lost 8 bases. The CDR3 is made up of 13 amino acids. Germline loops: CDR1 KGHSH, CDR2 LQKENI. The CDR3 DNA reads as TGTGCCAGTTCCGGGACAGGGGAAGAGCCCCAGCATTTT. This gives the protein CASSGTGEEPQHF.

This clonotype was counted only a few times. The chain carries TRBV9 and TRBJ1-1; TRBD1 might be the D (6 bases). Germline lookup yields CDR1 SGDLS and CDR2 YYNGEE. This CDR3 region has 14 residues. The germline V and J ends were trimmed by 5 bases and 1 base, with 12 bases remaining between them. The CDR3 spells CASRSGQSNTEAFF. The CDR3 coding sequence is TGTGCCAGCAGGTCGGGACAATCGAACACTGAAGCTTTCTTT. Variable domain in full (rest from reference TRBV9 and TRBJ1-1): DSGVTQTPKHLITATGQRVTLRCSPRSGDLSVYWYQQSLDQGLQFLIQYYNGEERAKGNILERFSAQQFPDLHSELNLSSLELGDSALYFCASRSGQSNTEAFFGQGTRLTVV.

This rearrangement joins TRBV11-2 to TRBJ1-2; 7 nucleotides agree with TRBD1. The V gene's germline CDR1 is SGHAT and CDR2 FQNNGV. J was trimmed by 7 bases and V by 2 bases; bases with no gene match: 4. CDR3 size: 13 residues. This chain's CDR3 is CASSLTGVGGYTF. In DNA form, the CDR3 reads TGTGCCAGCAGCTTAACAGGGGTTGGTGGCTACACCTTC.

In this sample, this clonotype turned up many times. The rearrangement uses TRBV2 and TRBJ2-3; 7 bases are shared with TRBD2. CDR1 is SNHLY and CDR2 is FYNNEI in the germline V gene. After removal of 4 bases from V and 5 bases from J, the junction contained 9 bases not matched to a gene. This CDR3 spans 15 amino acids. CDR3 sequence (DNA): TGTGCCAGCAGTGGACCGACTAGCTGGGAAGATACGCAGTATTTT. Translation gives CASSGPTSWEDTQYF. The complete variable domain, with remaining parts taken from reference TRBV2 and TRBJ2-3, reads EPEVTQTPSHQVTQMGQEVILRCVPISNHLYFYWYRQILGQKVEFLVSFYNNEISEKSEIFDDQFSVERPDGSNFTLKIRSTKLEDSAMYFCASSGPTSWEDTQYFGPGTRLTVL.

The CDR3 nucleotides are TGCAGTGCATACCTAGTGGTCGATGCTAATGAAAAACTGTTTTTT. It encodes CSAYLVVDANEKLFF. The gene calls are TRBV20-1 and TRBJ1-4; no clear D gene. Between the trimmed V and J ends, which lost 6 bases and 3 bases, there was a span of 17 bases. CDR3 length: 15 amino acids. Germline-derived CDR1 and CDR2 are DFQATT and SNEGSKA (reference sequence).

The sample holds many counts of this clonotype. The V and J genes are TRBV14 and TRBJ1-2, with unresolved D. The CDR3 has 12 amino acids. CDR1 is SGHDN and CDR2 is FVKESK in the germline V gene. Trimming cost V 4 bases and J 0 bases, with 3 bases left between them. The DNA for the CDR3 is TGTGCCAGCAGCCGAACTAACTATGGCTACACCTTC. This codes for CASSRTNYGYTF.

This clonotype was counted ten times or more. The CDR3 DNA follows: TGTGCCAGCAGTTTATCCAAAGGAAAAAGCGACGAGCAGTACTTC. Its protein is CASSLSKGKSDEQYF. V usage is TRBV12-3 or TRBV12-4 and J usage is TRBJ2-7, with D hard to call. The ends were cut back, 2 bases at V and 5 bases at J, with 16 bases in the middle. CDR3 length: 15 residues.

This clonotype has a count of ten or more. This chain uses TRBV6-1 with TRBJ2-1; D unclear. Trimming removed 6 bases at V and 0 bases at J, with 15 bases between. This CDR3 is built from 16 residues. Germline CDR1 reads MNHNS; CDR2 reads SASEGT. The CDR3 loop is CASRESRVSSYNEQFF. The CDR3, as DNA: TGTGCCAGCAGAGAAAGTCGGGTGAGCTCCTACAATGAGCAGTTCTTC.

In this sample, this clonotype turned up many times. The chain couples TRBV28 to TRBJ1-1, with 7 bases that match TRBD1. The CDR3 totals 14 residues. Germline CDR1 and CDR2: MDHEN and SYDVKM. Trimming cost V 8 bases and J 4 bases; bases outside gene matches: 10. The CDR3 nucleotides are TGTGCCAGCGGGCACGGGACAGCGACCACTGAAGCTTTCTTT. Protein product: CASGHGTATTEAFF.

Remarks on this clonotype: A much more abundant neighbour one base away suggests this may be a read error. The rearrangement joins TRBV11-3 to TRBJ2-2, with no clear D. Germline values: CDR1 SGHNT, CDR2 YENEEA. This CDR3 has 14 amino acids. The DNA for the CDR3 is TGTGCCGGCAGCTCTAGGAAGAACACCGGGGAGCTGTTTTTT. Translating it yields CAGSSRKNTGELFF.

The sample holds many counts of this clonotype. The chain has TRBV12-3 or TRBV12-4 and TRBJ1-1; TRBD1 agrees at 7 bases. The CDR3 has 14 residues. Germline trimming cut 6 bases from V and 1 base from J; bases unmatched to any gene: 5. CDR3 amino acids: CASSPQGENTEAFF. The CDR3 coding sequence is TGTGCCAGCAGCCCGCAGGGGGAGAACACTGAAGCTTTCTTT.

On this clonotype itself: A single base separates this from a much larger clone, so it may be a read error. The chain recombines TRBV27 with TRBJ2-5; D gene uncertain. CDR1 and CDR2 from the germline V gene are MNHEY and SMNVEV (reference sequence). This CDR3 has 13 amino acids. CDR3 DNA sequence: TGTGCCAGCAGTTTATCAGACCAAGAGACCCAGTCCTTC. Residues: CASSLSDQETQSF.

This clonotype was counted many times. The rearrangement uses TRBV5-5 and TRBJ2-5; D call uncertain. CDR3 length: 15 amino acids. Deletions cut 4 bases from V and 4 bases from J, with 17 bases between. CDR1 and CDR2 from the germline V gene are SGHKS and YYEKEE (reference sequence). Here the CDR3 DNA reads TGTGCCAGCAGCCCAGAGGAAGGTTTTGGAGAGACCCAGTACTTC. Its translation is CASSPEEGFGETQYF.